This T cell receptor beta chain was obtained from a study of response to subunit inactivated influenza vaccine. This clonotype was picked up a small number of times. The antigen is unknown. Study-wide points: Researchers suggested that each seasonal influenza vaccination recruits few new T cells.

TCRdb itself ran the RT-PCR reads through MiXCR, one entry per CDR3 protein. Among almost 250,000 distinct CDR3 sequences, 12% were seen once, and the ten largest hold 7.8%. This TCR was recovered from a man aged 45 to 65 who received an inactivated influenza vaccine. The material sequenced was non-naive T cells sorted from PBMCs, taken 14 to 15 days before vaccination.

In DNA, the CDR3 is TGTGCCAGCAGTTCCCCAGGACTAGCGGGAGGAACCTACAATGAGCAGTTCTTC. Amino acids: CASSSPGLAGGTYNEQFF. The chain uses TRBV6-5 and TRBJ2-1, with TRBD2 matching 14 bases. Germline V lookup: CDR1 MNHEY, CDR2 SVGAGI. CDR3 length: 18 amino acids. The ends lost 4 bases at V and 2 bases at J; junction bases unmatched: 7.